Shown below are 8 T cell receptor beta chains from a single sample sequenced in a study of identical twins. MiXCR, run by TCRdb on the 5' RACE reads, gives a single entry per CDR3 protein. The sample carries more than 600,000 distinct CDR3 sequences, 15% to 20% recorded once. These data were also reused for a study on T cells expressing NK-cell markers.

Sample: PBMCs. The receptors were sampled from a woman younger than 35 in good health.

The rearrangement joins TRBV3-1 to TRBJ2-7, with a tentative D call TRBD1 (5 bases). Trimming removed 2 bases from V and 9 bases from J, with 17 bases in between. Germline loops: CDR1 LGHDT, CDR2 YNNKEL (reference sequence). This CDR3 contains 14 residues. The CDR3 coding sequence is TGTGCCAGCAGCCAATCGGAAGGGGCGCCGTGGCAGTACTTC. It encodes CASSQSEGAPWQYF.

V gene TRBV20-1 combines with J gene TRBJ2-3; TRBD2 matches 12 bases. Germline CDR1 DFQATT, CDR2 SNEGSKA (reference sequence). This CDR3 comprises 15 residues. The V gene end was trimmed by 6 bases and the J gene end by 3 bases; junction bases not matched to a gene: 7. The CDR3 here is CSALTSGSMTDTQYF. The CDR3 DNA follows: TGCAGTGCGCTGACTAGCGGGAGCATGACAGATACGCAGTATTTT.

The chain links TRBV7-2 to TRBJ2-5; 7 bases line up with TRBD2. V lost 5 bases to trimming and J lost 8 bases; unmatched junction nucleotides: 8. CDR1 is SGHTA, CDR2 FQGNSA, per germline. The CDR3 length is 13 residues. The CDR3 protein is CASSHPGLRTQYF. Written as DNA, the CDR3 is TGTGCCAGCAGCCACCCGGGACTACGCACCCAGTACTTC.

The chain recombines TRBV15 with TRBJ2-7, with 7 bases identical to TRBD1. The V and J ends lost 1 base and 2 bases, in that order; junction bases with no gene match: 5. The CDR3 length is 15 residues. From germline, CDR1 is LNHNV and CDR2 YYDKDF (reference sequence). The CDR3 DNA reads as TGTGCCACCAGCAGAGGACAGGGATTCACCTACGAGCAGTACTTC. Translated: CATSRGQGFTYEQYF.

J is TRBJ2-5 and V is TRBV24-1; D remains unclear. Germline lookup yields CDR1 KGHDR and CDR2 SFDVKD. The CDR3 is made up of 15 amino acids. Trimming removed 4 bases at V and 4 bases at J, with 15 bases between. The CDR3 sequence: CATSEGKVWGETQYF. CDR3 coding DNA: TGTGCCACCAGTGAGGGGAAGGTTTGGGGAGAGACCCAGTACTTC.

The chain combines TRBV20-1 with TRBJ2-3; D call uncertain. Germline loops: CDR1 DFQATT, CDR2 SNEGSKA (reference sequence). Deletions cut 1 base from V and 6 bases from J, with 11 bases between. The CDR3 covers 13 residues. CDR3 region: CSARGGIRDTQYF. The CDR3 DNA reads as TGCAGTGCTAGAGGAGGTATTAGGGATACGCAGTATTTT.

This clonotype has just a few counts. The chain employs TRBV7-2 and TRBJ2-5; D is undetermined. The germline V gene has CDR1 SGHTA and CDR2 FQGNSA. Deletions cut 5 bases from V and 2 bases from J, with 9 bases between. The CDR3 is 13 amino acids. CDR3: CASSPLGQETQYF. The DNA of the CDR3 is TGTGCCAGCAGCCCTCTTGGGCAAGAGACCCAGTACTTC.

The table lists this clonotype with many counts. The chain carries TRBV7-9 and TRBJ2-7; D gene unclear. Trimming removed 4 bases at V and 0 bases at J, with 4 bases between. Germline V gene data show CDR1 as SEHNR and CDR2 as FQNEAQ (reference sequence). The CDR3 length is 12 residues. The CDR3 is CASSSLSYEQYF. DNA for the CDR3: TGTGCCAGCAGCTCCCTCTCCTACGAGCAGTACTTC.